Sequencing of this T cell receptor (beta chain) was carried out in a study of Ad26.COV2.S vaccination and SARS-CoV-2 variants. A word on this clone: Its antigen is not identified.

Trimming removed 5 bases from V and 0 bases from J, with 14 bases in between. Germline-derived CDR1 and CDR2 are SGHTA and FQGNSA. This CDR3 spans 16 amino acids. Profiled with immunoSEQ multiplex PCR; TCRdb holds only in-frame clones, not every one. The table includes fewer than 150,000 clones, 80% to 90% detected once. General study points: In TCR breadth and depth analyses, total T cell responses may have been underestimated. Non-spike TCR breadth did not differ much between vaccine and placebo recipients.

This sequence joins TRBV7-2 and TRBJ2-1; D is ambiguous. The receptor comes from a human donor who had recovered from COVID-19. The sample in question was peripheral blood, obtained after recovery from COVID-19. For the CDR3, the DNA is TGTGCCAGCAGCCCCTCCGAAGATTACTCCTACAATGAGCAGTTCTTC. This gives the protein CASSPSEDYSYNEQFF. The variable domain in full, completed from reference TRBV7-2 and TRBJ2-1, reads GAGVSQSPSNKVTEKGKDVELRCDPISGHTALYWYRQSLGQGLEFLIYFQGNSAPDKSGLPSDRFSAERTGGSVSTLTIQRTQQEDSAVYLCASSPSEDYSYNEQFFGPGTRLTVL.